The next 6 T cell receptor beta chains were all read from a single sample in a study of T cell changes during pregnancy in multiple sclerosis. Method: immunoSEQ multiplex PCR; TCRdb's copy keeps in-frame clones and lacks some. The sample contains roughly 28,000 clones, approximately 92% of which appear only once. Here the sequenced sample was CD8+ T cells from peripheral blood mononuclear cells, taken before pregnancy. The receptors stem from a female donor with multiple sclerosis, enrolled in a pregnancy study.

The V gene is TRBV5-1, the J gene TRBJ1-2; unclear D gene. The CDR3 is made up of 12 amino acids. The germline V gene encodes CDR1 SGHRS and CDR2 YFSETQ. V shed 0 bases and J shed 6 bases, with 6 bases lying between them. DNA of the CDR3: TGCGCCAGCAGCTTGGTCGGTGATGGCTACACCTTC. The encoded protein is CASSLVGDGYTF.

The rearrangement joins TRBV29-1 to TRBJ2-7; 7 bases are a match to TRBD1. V gave up 1 base and J gave up 4 bases; unmatched junction bases: 7. In germline, CDR1 is SQVTM, CDR2 ANQGSEA. The CDR3 has 14 residues. The CDR3 region is CSVEVWHRGYEQYF. CDR3 nucleotides: TGCAGCGTTGAAGTTTGGCACAGGGGTTACGAGCAGTACTTC.

The V and J genes are TRBV9 and TRBJ1-2; D gene ambiguous. V lost 4 bases and J lost 8, with 18 bases in between. Germline V CDR1 and CDR2: SGDLS, YYNGEE. The CDR3 totals 14 residues. In DNA form, the CDR3 reads TGTGCCAGCAGCCGCGGGATGTACGATAGAGGCTACACCTTC. It encodes CASSRGMYDRGYTF.

This chain uses TRBV6-6 with TRBJ1-5, with 7 positions matching TRBD1. CDR3 length equals 13 residues. V trimming: 7 bases; J trimming: 4 bases; junction bases outside the gene matches: 4. Germline CDR1 is MNHNY and CDR2 is SVGAGI (reference sequence). The CDR3 nucleotides read TGTGCCAGCACCAGGGACAGAAATCAGCCCCAGCATTTT. Its translation: CASTRDRNQPQHF.

The chain couples TRBV6-4 to TRBJ2-2; 8 bases line up with TRBD2. Trimming at V came to 5 bases and at J to 3 bases, leaving 2 bases not matched to a gene. This CDR3 spans 14 amino acids. Germline V gene data show CDR1 as MRHNA and CDR2 as SNTAGT. The chain's CDR3 is CASSTTSDTGELFF. The DNA for the CDR3 is TGTGCCAGCAGTACGACTAGCGACACCGGGGAGCTGTTTTTT.

This chain connects TRBV19 to TRBJ1-2; TRBD1 matches at 8 bases. Germline V gene sequence: CDR1 LNHDA, CDR2 SQIVND (reference sequence). V was pared by 6 bases and J by 4 bases, with 10 bases of the junction left unmatched. CDR3 length: 15 residues. CDR3 in amino acids: CASSLTGERIYGYTF. CDR3 DNA sequence: TGTGCCAGTAGCCTGACAGGGGAGCGGATCTATGGCTACACCTTC.